The TCR beta chain under discussion was sequenced for a study of early T cells in non-severe SARS-CoV-2 infection. Study details: Sequencing targeted bulk RNA from unsorted whole blood, leaving chains unpaired. Study-wide results and caveats: CD4 and private specificities were missed by VDJdb matching, which favored anti-spike CD8 responses.

CDR3 length: 15 residues. Germline CDR1 and CDR2: SGHTA and FQGTGA. The V end lost 1 base, the J end lost 1 base, and 7 bases lay between the germline ends. Individual cDNA molecules each received unique molecular identifiers attached to them. TCRdb processed the 5' RACE reads anew with MiXCR; each CDR3 protein has one entry. The sample lists fewer than 60,000 distinct CDR3 sequences, approximately 9% occurring once. In its sample, this clonotype was seen many times. The antigen is undetermined. The sequencing here drew on whole blood, taken at baseline. The TCR originated in an adult who was a healthcare worker with PCR-confirmed SARS-CoV-2 infection or an uninfected control (not recorded which). The chain recombines TRBV7-3 with TRBJ2-2; D gene ambiguous. CDR3 nucleotides: TGTGCCAGCAGCTTAATGGGAAAGAACACCGGGGAGCTGTTTTTT. It is translated as CASSLMGKNTGELFF.